The 21 T cell receptor beta chains below come from one sample, sequenced in a study of regulatory T cells in long-lasting Graves disease. Time point described: persistent/refractory GD, antithyroid drugs over 5 years with positive TRAb. PBMC-extracted RNA yielded the TCR library. To make TCR beta libraries, researchers used iRepertoire HTBI primers and Arm-PCR of CDR3 regions. From the multiplex PCR reads, TCRdb called clonotypes with MiXCR, one entry per CDR3 protein. The table shows hundreds of thousands of distinct CDR3 sequences, with more than 20% occurring only once. The specimen comprised peripheral blood mononuclear cells (PBMCs), sampled when the disease was refractory, from a patient treated with antithyroid drugs. The receptors here all came from a female donor with Graves disease.

The chain joins TRBV10-3 to TRBJ2-7; perhaps TRBD2 as D (7 bases). V gave up 2 bases and J gave up 0 bases, with 8 bases separating them. CDR3 length: 14 amino acids. CDR1 and CDR2 from the germline V gene are ENHRY and SYGVKD. The CDR3 sequence is CAISERGASYEQYF. In DNA, the CDR3 is TGTGCCATCAGTGAGCGGGGGGCCTCCTACGAGCAGTACTTC.

This clonotype was counted between two and nine times. The rearrangement joins TRBV30 to TRBJ1-3, with D hard to call. This CDR3 is built from 11 residues. Trimming cost V 8 bases and J 1 base, with 6 bases left between them. Germline assignment: CDR1 GTSNPN and CDR2 SVGIG (reference sequence). The CDR3 spells CALESGNTIYF. The CDR3 bases are TGTGCCCTGGAGTCTGGAAACACCATATATTTT. Full variable domain (remainder filled in from reference TRBV30 and TRBJ1-3): SQTIHQWPATLVQPVGSPLSLECTVEGTSNPNLYWYRQAAGRGLQLLFYSVGIGQISSEVPQNLSASRPQDRQFILSSKKLLLSDSGFYLCALESGNTIYFGEGSWLTVV.

This clonotype was detected a few times. The V gene is TRBV11-1, the J gene TRBJ2-7, with D possibly TRBD1 on 6 matching bases. This CDR3 is 15 amino acids long. Germline loops: CDR1 SGHAT, CDR2 FQDESV (reference sequence). V was cut by 2 bases and J by 1 base, with 12 bases left in between. CDR3 sequence (DNA): TGTGCCAGCAGCTTATGGTTACAGGGATCCTACGAGCAGTACTTC. Translating gives CASSLWLQGSYEQYF. Filled out from reference TRBV11-1 and TRBJ2-7, the complete variable domain reads EAEVAQSPRYKITEKSQAVAFWCDPISGHATLYWYRQILGQGPELLVQFQDESVVDDSQLPKDRFSAERLKGVDSTLKIQPAELGDSAMYLCASSLWLQGSYEQYFGPGTRLTVT.

The rearrangement links TRBV30 to TRBJ1-2; 9 nucleotides align to TRBD1. Germline CDR1 reads GTSNPN; CDR2 reads SVGIG (reference sequence). Trimming took 5 bases from V and 2 from J; bases not matched to a gene: 6. The CDR3 sequence is 14 residues long. The CDR3 DNA sequence: TGTGCCTGGGACCGGGACAGGGAAAACTATGGCTACACCTTC. Protein product: CAWDRDRENYGYTF.

Only a few counts were recorded for this clonotype. The chain recombines TRBV27 with TRBJ1-1; the D gene is possibly TRBD1 (5 bases). The CDR3 consists of 14 residues. Germline CDR1 is MNHEY and CDR2 is SMNVEV (reference sequence). V lost 4 bases and J lost 7, with 16 bases in between. The CDR3 loop is CASSYNVRVGEAFF. The CDR3 nucleotides read TGTGCCAGCAGTTATAACGTCAGGGTTGGTGAAGCTTTCTTT.

The rearrangement links TRBV6-2 or TRBV6-3 to TRBJ2-7; D possibly corresponds to TRBD1 (6 bases). Germline V gene lookup returns CDR1 MNHEY and CDR2 SVGEGT. This CDR3 has 14 residues. V was pared by 6 bases and J by 1 base, with 13 bases between. This CDR3 is CASRPDTGSYEQYF. In nucleotides, the CDR3 is TGTGCCAGCAGACCAGATACAGGGTCCTACGAGCAGTACTTC.

This clonotype was counted only a few times. The J gene is TRBJ2-2, the V gene TRBV4-1, with 7 nucleotides matching TRBD2. The V gene end was trimmed by 8 bases and the J gene end by 5 bases; junction bases not matched to a gene: 5. The CDR3 sequence is 13 residues long. Germline V gene lookup returns CDR1 MGHRA and CDR2 YSYEKL. The CDR3 DNA reads as TGCGCCAGCTTAGCGGGTGGGACCGGGGAGCTGTTTTTT. Amino acids: CASLAGGTGELFF.

This clonotype was counted ten times or more. This chain uses TRBV6-1 with TRBJ2-5; 11 bases line up with TRBD1. This CDR3 contains 16 residues. Germline V gene data show CDR1 as MNHNS and CDR2 as SASEGT. V lost 6 bases and J lost 5; bases outside the gene matches: 11. CDR3 in amino acids: CASSFGTGGSVETQYF. The CDR3 region has the DNA TGTGCCAGCAGCTTCGGGACAGGGGGTTCGGTGGAGACCCAGTACTTC.

Comment on this clonotype: A far larger clone is one nucleotide away, so this likely arose from a read error. This sequence joins TRBV28 and TRBJ2-7; TRBD1 matches at 11 bases. This CDR3 has 15 residues. Germline V gene data show CDR1 as MDHEN and CDR2 as SYDVKM. V gave up 5 bases and J gave up 7 bases; unmatched junction bases: 10. The chain's CDR3 is CASSLGQGAENEQYF. CDR3 nucleotide sequence: TGTGCCAGCAGTCTTGGACAGGGGGCTGAGAATGAGCAGTACTTC.

This rearrangement joins TRBV7-3 to TRBJ2-1, with TRBD1 identical over 8 bases. Looked up from germline, CDR1 is SGHTA and CDR2 is FQGTGA. J was trimmed by 2 bases and V by 2 bases; bases with no gene match: 2. This CDR3 spans 15 amino acids. The CDR3 region is CASSLEDRAYNEQFF. The DNA for the CDR3 is TGTGCCAGCAGCTTAGAGGACAGGGCCTACAATGAGCAGTTCTTC.

The rearrangement joins TRBV30 to TRBJ1-2; no clear D. Germline loops: CDR1 GTSNPN, CDR2 SVGIG (reference sequence). The CDR3 sequence is 12 residues long. Trimming removed 2 bases at V and 8 bases at J, with 12 bases between. The CDR3 DNA follows: TGTGCCTGGAGTAATTTTCGCAGCGGCTACACCTTC. It encodes CAWSNFRSGYTF.

Many counts were recorded for this clonotype. J is TRBJ2-5 and V is TRBV3-1; D is possibly TRBD2 (6 bases). Germline CDR1 LGHDT, CDR2 YNNKEL (reference sequence). The CDR3 runs 16 residues. Trimming left V 10 bases short and J 4 bases short, with 25 bases between. CDR3: CATLQGEDTEPETQYF. For the CDR3, the DNA is TGTGCCACCCTTCAAGGGGAGGACACCGAGCCAGAGACCCAGTACTTC.

This clonotype turned up a few times. The gene calls are TRBV18 and TRBJ2-7; a possible D gene is TRBD1 (6 bases). CDR1 and CDR2 from the germline V gene are KGHSH and LQKENI. CDR3 length: 14 residues. V lost 3 bases and J 1 base, leaving 10 bases between the germline ends. The CDR3: CASSPIQGSYEQYF. The CDR3 DNA reads as TGTGCCAGCTCACCGATACAGGGTTCCTACGAGCAGTACTTC.

This clonotype was seen a few times. The rearrangement uses TRBV7-9 and TRBJ2-2; TRBD1 might be the D (5 bases). This CDR3 is built from 15 residues. CDR1 and CDR2 (germline): SEHNR, FQNEAQ (reference sequence). Trimming removed 1 base at V and 4 bases at J, with 10 bases between. The CDR3 DNA reads TGTGCCAGCAGCTTAGAGCAGGGCGGCACCGGGGAGCTGTTTTTT. It yields the protein CASSLEQGGTGELFF. The variable domain in full, with the rest retrieved from reference TRBV7-9 and TRBJ2-2, is DTGVSQNPRHKITKRGQNVTFRCDPISEHNRLYWYRQTLGQGPEFLTYFQNEAQLEKSRLLSDRFSAERPKGSFSTLEIQRTEQGDSAMYLCASSLEQGGTGELFFGEGSRLTVL.

The chain links TRBV5-1 to TRBJ2-5, with D possibly TRBD1 on 6 matching bases. This CDR3 is built from 15 residues. Trimming removed 4 bases from V and 5 bases from J, with 18 bases in between. Germline V gene sequence: CDR1 SGHRS, CDR2 YFSETQ. CDR3 sequence reads: CASSALQGRRETQYF. In DNA form, the CDR3 reads TGCGCCAGCAGCGCCCTACAGGGCCGTCGGGAGACCCAGTACTTC.

This clonotype was picked up many times. V gene TRBV28 combines with J gene TRBJ1-4; D remains unclear. This CDR3 is 13 amino acids long. Germline CDR1 is MDHEN and CDR2 is SYDVKM. V was shortened by 4 bases and J by 8 bases, with 11 bases between the two germline ends. CDR3 nucleotides: TGTGCCAGCAGTTCCATTATTGGGGAAAAACTGTTTTTT. This gives the protein CASSSIIGEKLFF.

V is TRBV7-6 and J is TRBJ2-7, with a possible D match to TRBD2 (6 bases). Germline CDR1 reads SGHVS; CDR2 reads FNYEAQ. The CDR3 runs to 15 residues. V gave up 2 bases and J gave up 2 bases, with 13 bases separating them. The CDR3 region has the DNA TGTGCCAGCAGCTTATCGTCGGGGGAGGCCTACGAGCAGTACTTC. This codes for CASSLSSGEAYEQYF.

The chain couples TRBV7-2 to TRBJ2-7; either TRBD1 or TRBD2 may fit D (5 bases each). CDR3 length equals 15 residues. Trimming removed 5 bases at V and 3 bases at J, with 17 bases between. Per the germline V gene, CDR1 is SGHTA and CDR2 is FQGNSA. CDR3: CASSPGLVGIYEQYF. DNA for the CDR3: TGTGCCAGCAGCCCGGGGCTTGTGGGTATCTACGAGCAGTACTTC.

The V and J genes are TRBV5-6 and TRBJ2-7; 12 bases align to TRBD2. With 4 bases clipped from V and 5 bases from J, the junction kept 7 bases outside the gene matches. CDR1 is SGHDT and CDR2 is YYEEEE in the germline V gene. The CDR3 loop spans 15 amino acids. CDR3 nucleotide sequence: TGTGCCAGCAGCCTGCTAGCGGGAGGGCGGCACGAGCAGTACTTC. It specifies CASSLLAGGRHEQYF.

With respect to this clonotype: This may arise from a read error, as a much more abundant clone is one base away. This CDR3 is missing its conserved last phenylalanine or tryptophan, likely due to a read error. The chain links TRBV6-4 to TRBJ2-5; D is unresolved. The CDR3 sequence is 15 residues long. The germline V and J ends were trimmed by 6 bases and 3 bases, with 17 bases remaining between them. Germline V gives CDR1 MRHNA, CDR2 SNTAGT. In DNA form, the CDR3 reads TGTGCCAGCAGAGCCCACAGAAGAAGAAAAGAGACCCAGTACTCC. This encodes CASRAHRRRKETQYS.

A single count supports this clonotype. Possible read error: a much larger clone is one base away. The V and J genes are TRBV12-3 or TRBV12-4 and TRBJ2-7; TRBD2 aligns across 13 bases. Germline trimming cut 6 bases from V and 3 bases from J; bases unmatched to any gene: 5. The CDR3 runs to 15 residues. CDR3 nucleotide sequence: TGTGCCAGCAGGCCCGGACTAGCGGGGGACTACGAGCAGTACTTC. It translates to CASRPGLAGDYEQYF.